The 8 T cell receptor beta chains given below trace back to one sample, sequenced in a study of cytomegalovirus exposure and HLA in healthy donors. In the PCR, 60 Vbeta and 13 Jbeta primers were used. Sequencing was performed with immunoSEQ multiplex PCR; in TCRdb, only in-frame clones are kept and a portion is missing. The sample lists some 180,000 clones, 78% occurring once. Input material: PBMCs. The receptors derive from a female donor in good health and CMV-seronegative.

The chain carries TRBV27 and TRBJ2-7; 8 bases fit TRBD1. The CDR3 spans 14 residues. The V gene end was trimmed by 6 bases and the J gene end by 3 bases; junction bases not matched to a gene: 7. Per the germline V gene, CDR1 is MNHEY and CDR2 is SMNVEV (reference sequence). The chain's CDR3 is CASSRQGSRYEQYF. The CDR3 region has the DNA TGTGCCAGCAGCCGACAGGGGTCACGCTACGAGCAGTACTTC.

This clone was found once. This sequence joins TRBV6-4 and TRBJ1-4; D perhaps matches TRBD1 (5 bases). The CDR3 runs 15 residues. The V and J ends lost 0 bases and 6 bases respectively, with 11 bases between them. Germline CDR1 is MRHNA and CDR2 is SNTAGT. CDR3: CASSDSSRDYEKLFF. In nucleotides, the CDR3 is TGTGCCAGCAGTGACTCGAGTCGGGACTATGAAAAACTGTTTTTT.

This rearrangement joins TRBV4-1 to TRBJ2-5, with D perhaps matching TRBD1 (5 bases). The J call is doubtful: the DNA matches TRBJ2-7 better. The CDR3 is made up of 15 amino acids. The germline V gene encodes CDR1 MGHRA and CDR2 YSYEKL. CDR3 bases: TGCGCCAGCAGCCCCCAGACAGATAGCTCCTACGAGCAGTACTTC. Its protein is CASSPQTDSSYEQYF.

This chain connects TRBV7-9 to TRBJ2-1; D might be TRBD2 (7 bases). Between the trimmed V and J ends, which lost 9 bases and 0 bases, there was a span of 21 bases. Germline V gene sequence: CDR1 SEHNR, CDR2 FQNEAQ (reference sequence). This CDR3 spans 17 amino acids. The CDR3 nucleotides read TGTGCCAGGAATAGGGAGGGGGGGTACAGCTCCTACAATGAGCAGTTCTTC. This translates into CARNREGGYSSYNEQFF.

This sequence joins TRBV18 and TRBJ2-7, with 7 bases lining up with TRBD1. Per the germline V gene, CDR1 is KGHSH and CDR2 is LQKENI. Trimming took 3 bases from V and 1 from J; bases not matched to a gene: 6. This CDR3 region has 15 residues. The CDR3 coding sequence is TGTGCCAGCTCACCCGACAGGGTACTATCCTACGAGCAGTACTTC. This sequence encodes CASSPDRVLSYEQYF.

The V and J genes are TRBV15 and TRBJ2-1, with D perhaps TRBD2 (5 bases). Germline CDR1 LNHNV, CDR2 YYDKDF (reference sequence). The CDR3 covers 14 residues. Trimming took 3 bases from V and 7 from J, leaving 13 bases between them. The CDR3 DNA is TGTGCCACCAGCAGCAGACTAATGGCGAATGAGCAGTTCTTC. It yields the protein CATSSRLMANEQFF.

The CDR3 DNA is TGCGCCAGCAGCACCAGACAGGGACCCGCGGGGGGCTACACCTTC. Translating gives CASSTRQGPAGGYTF. V and J are TRBV5-1 and TRBJ1-2; 7 bases align to TRBD1. The CDR3 sequence is 15 residues long. Germline-derived CDR1 and CDR2 are SGHRS and YFSETQ. After removal of 4 bases from V and 8 bases from J, the junction contained 14 bases not matched to a gene.

This sequence joins TRBV7-3 and TRBJ2-1, with 7 bases lining up with TRBD2. V lost 2 bases, J lost 3 bases, and 1 base stayed unmatched. Germline loops: CDR1 SGHTA, CDR2 FQGTGA. The CDR3 totals 14 residues. The CDR3: CASSLLADYNEQFF. The CDR3 DNA sequence: TGTGCCAGCAGCTTACTAGCGGACTACAATGAGCAGTTCTTC.